The present TCR beta chain was sequenced within a study of blood T cell repertoires in COVID-19. For the study at large: Samples of COVID-19 (acute and convalescent) were obtained from the United States, Italy and Spain. T cells, B-cell-depleted T cells, or PBMCs provided the cDNA or gDNA that served as material.

Clones were sequenced by immunoSEQ multiplex PCR, and TCRdb holds only the in-frame ones, with some missing. Among 450,000 or so clones listed, about 90% were seen once. This CDR3 region has 14 residues. V was clipped by 4 bases and J by 6 bases; unmatched bases: 6. Cohorts were based on clinical histories the participants reported. The rearrangement uses TRBV23-1 and TRBJ1-2; 9 bases map to TRBD1. TRBV23-1 is an ORF; its function is uncertain. The sample was PBMCs or T cells enriched from blood (not recorded which). The source of this sequence is a young man who had recovered from COVID-19. The CDR3, as DNA: TGCGCCAGCAGTCGATCACAGGGGGCGAATGGCTACACCTTC. Protein product: CASSRSQGANGYTF.